These T cell receptor beta chains were read from a single sample in a study of shared clonotypes between healthy human individuals. Method: immunoSEQ multiplex PCR; TCRdb's copy keeps in-frame clones and lacks some. The sample carries some 500,000 clones, roughly four fifths recorded once. Sequenced input: PBMCs. The receptor source for this set is a middle-aged woman in good health. Some clones in this sample may be carry-over from other donors' samples. Both conserved end residues are part of each CDR3. Fields, in order: V gene, D gene, CDR3 length, clone size, J gene, CDR3 DNA, CDR3 protein. A D gene is named only where the DNA matches it firmly. The size entry is marked missing in some rows and otherwise reads once, few, many or a size class.

V gene: TRBV7-2
D gene: .
CDR3 length: 16
clone size: .
J gene: TRBJ2-7
CDR3 DNA: TGTGCCAGCAGCCGTAAGACGGGGTCTATCTCCTACGAGCAGTACTTC
CDR3 protein: CASSRKTGSISYEQYF

V gene: TRBV18
D gene: TRBD1
CDR3 length: 16
clone size: .
J gene: TRBJ1-2
CDR3 DNA: TGTGCCAGCTCACTCGAAGCCGGGACAGGGAACTATGGCTACACCTTC
CDR3 protein: CASSLEAGTGNYGYTF

V gene: TRBV19
D gene: .
CDR3 length: 17
clone size: .
J gene: TRBJ2-6
CDR3 DNA: TGTGCCAGTAGTTTACAGGGTTGGAACTCTGGGGCCAACGTCCTGACTTTC
CDR3 protein: CASSLQGWNSGANVLTF

V gene: TRBV27
D gene: .
CDR3 length: 14
clone size: once
J gene: TRBJ2-7
CDR3 DNA: TGTGCCAGCAGCCGGTCAGGCCGCTCCTACGAGCAGTACTTC
CDR3 protein: CASSRSGRSYEQYF

V gene: TRBV30
D gene: .
CDR3 length: 14
clone size: many
J gene: TRBJ2-3
CDR3 DNA: TGTGCCTGGAGACCCGGGCTTGGGCGAGATACGCAGTATTTT
CDR3 protein: CAWRPGLGRDTQYF

V gene: TRBV11-2
D gene: .
CDR3 length: 16
clone size: .
J gene: TRBJ2-3
CDR3 DNA: TGTGCCAGCAGCCGGGCCTCCGGTACCTGGGGAGATACGCAGTATTTT
CDR3 protein: CASSRASGTWGDTQYF

V gene: TRBV11-3
D gene: .
CDR3 length: 15
clone size: .
J gene: TRBJ2-2
CDR3 DNA: TGTGCCAGCAGCCCCACCCGGGGAAACACCGGGGAGCTGTTTTTT
CDR3 protein: CASSPTRGNTGELFF

V gene: TRBV27
D gene: TRBD1
CDR3 length: 17
clone size: .
J gene: TRBJ1-4
CDR3 DNA: TGTGCCAGGAGCGGGTCGGGACAGGCTGGAAAAAACGAAAAACTGTTTTTT
CDR3 protein: CARSGSGQAGKNEKLFF

V gene: TRBV7-2
D gene: .
CDR3 length: 13
clone size: .
J gene: TRBJ2-4
CDR3 DNA: TGTGCCAGCAGCTTAGCAGTGGGGAACATTCAGTACTTC
CDR3 protein: CASSLAVGNIQYF

V gene: TRBV29-1
D gene: .
CDR3 length: 13
clone size: once
J gene: TRBJ1-2
CDR3 DNA: TGCAGCGTCAACAGGGCCGGGGGCTATGGCTACACCTTC
CDR3 protein: CSVNRAGGYGYTF

V gene: TRBV7-9
D gene: .
CDR3 length: 12
clone size: .
J gene: TRBJ2-5
CDR3 DNA: TGTGCCAGCAGGGAACTTTCGGAGACCCAGTACTTC
CDR3 protein: CASRELSETQYF

V gene: TRBV14
D gene: .
CDR3 length: 14
clone size: .
J gene: TRBJ2-5
CDR3 DNA: TGTGCCAGCAGCCCTACGGAGGGCCAAGAGACCCAGTACTTC
CDR3 protein: CASSPTEGQETQYF

V gene: TRBV7-8
D gene: TRBD2
CDR3 length: 16
clone size: .
J gene: TRBJ2-7
CDR3 DNA: TGTGCCAGCAGCTCCCTAGCGGGAGGGTTACAGTACGAGCAGTACTTC
CDR3 protein: CASSSLAGGLQYEQYF

V gene: TRBV7-2
D gene: .
CDR3 length: 15
clone size: .
J gene: TRBJ2-2
CDR3 DNA: TGTGCCAGCAGCCCGAGGGGGGACCGCCAAAGGGAGCTGTTTTTT
CDR3 protein: CASSPRGDRQRELFF

V gene: TRBV6-4
D gene: TRBD2
CDR3 length: 15
clone size: .
J gene: TRBJ2-1
CDR3 DNA: TGTGCCAGCAGTTCACTAGCGGGAGTTGAACATGAGCAGTTCTTC
CDR3 protein: CASSSLAGVEHEQFF

V gene: TRBV6-5
D gene: TRBD2
CDR3 length: 13
clone size: few
J gene: TRBJ2-7
CDR3 DNA: TGTGCCACCGCTAGCGGGGCTAACTACGAGCAGTACTTC
CDR3 protein: CATASGANYEQYF

V gene: TRBV4-1
D gene: .
CDR3 length: 19
clone size: .
J gene: TRBJ1-3
CDR3 DNA: TGCGCCAGCAGCCAACTACTTACAGCGTCTTTAATCTCTGGAAACACCATATATTTT
CDR3 protein: CASSQLLTASLISGNTIYF

V gene: TRBV19
D gene: .
CDR3 length: 13
clone size: .
J gene: TRBJ2-7
CDR3 DNA: TGTGCCAGTAGTATAGATCTAGGGAGCGAGCAGTACTTC
CDR3 protein: CASSIDLGSEQYF

V gene: TRBV5-1
D gene: TRBD1
CDR3 length: 15
clone size: many
J gene: TRBJ1-1
CDR3 DNA: TGCGCCAGCAGCTGGGGGACAGGGTGGGATACTGAAGCTTTCTTT
CDR3 protein: CASSWGTGWDTEAFF

V gene: TRBV28
D gene: .
CDR3 length: 15
clone size: .
J gene: TRBJ2-7
CDR3 DNA: TGTGCCAGCAGGGAATCCGGGACTTTACAGTACGAGCAGTACTTC
CDR3 protein: CASRESGTLQYEQYF

V gene: TRBV4-3
D gene: .
CDR3 length: 17
clone size: .
J gene: TRBJ2-7
CDR3 DNA: TGCGCCAGCAGCCGTCAATCCTCAGGCTGGGACTCCTACGAGCAGTACTTC
CDR3 protein: CASSRQSSGWDSYEQYF

V gene: TRBV6-4
D gene: TRBD2
CDR3 length: 15
clone size: many
J gene: TRBJ2-3
CDR3 DNA: TGTGCCAGCAGTGATAGAGCGGGGAGCGCAGATACGCAGTATTTT
CDR3 protein: CASSDRAGSADTQYF

V gene: TRBV7-9
D gene: TRBD2
CDR3 length: 15
clone size: many
J gene: TRBJ2-1
CDR3 DNA: TGTGCCAGCAGCTTTCGAACTAGCGGCCACAATGAGCAGTTCTTC
CDR3 protein: CASSFRTSGHNEQFF

V gene: TRBV4-3
D gene: .
CDR3 length: 18
clone size: .
J gene: TRBJ2-7
CDR3 DNA: TGCGCCAGCAGCCAAGGCGTTATAACTAGTTGGAGCTTCTACGAGCAGTACTTC
CDR3 protein: CASSQGVITSWSFYEQYF

V gene: TRBV5-6
D gene: TRBD2
CDR3 length: 14
clone size: .
J gene: TRBJ2-2
CDR3 DNA: TGTGCCAGCAGCTTGGGACTAGCTAGCGGGGAGCTGTTTTTT
CDR3 protein: CASSLGLASGELFF

V gene: TRBV2
D gene: .
CDR3 length: 13
clone size: .
J gene: TRBJ1-3
CDR3 DNA: TGTGCCAGCACTACAGGGCCTGGAAACACCATATATTTT
CDR3 protein: CASTTGPGNTIYF

V gene: TRBV30
D gene: .
CDR3 length: 19
clone size: .
J gene: TRBJ2-5
CDR3 DNA: TGTGCCTGGACCAGGGGGAAGACAGGGAGGGGAACTGGGCAAGAGACCCAGTACTTC
CDR3 protein: CAWTRGKTGRGTGQETQYF

V gene: TRBV4-3
D gene: TRBD1
CDR3 length: 13
clone size: .
J gene: TRBJ2-3
CDR3 DNA: TGCGCCAGCAGCTCAGACAGGGTAGATACGCAGTATTTT
CDR3 protein: CASSSDRVDTQYF

V gene: TRBV7-9
D gene: .
CDR3 length: 14
clone size: .
J gene: TRBJ2-5
CDR3 DNA: TGTGCCAGCAGCTTAGGGGGGGCCGGAAAGACCCAGTACTTC
CDR3 protein: CASSLGGAGKTQYF

V gene: TRBV28
D gene: .
CDR3 length: 14
clone size: .
J gene: TRBJ1-5
CDR3 DNA: TGTGCCAGCAGTTTACCTGGGGGTTATCAGCCCCAGCATTTT
CDR3 protein: CASSLPGGYQPQHF

V gene: TRBV28
D gene: TRBD2
CDR3 length: 14
clone size: few
J gene: TRBJ2-7
CDR3 DNA: TGTGCCAGCAGCACAACTAGCGGGGCCTACGAGCAGTACTTC
CDR3 protein: CASSTTSGAYEQYF

V gene: TRBV5-4
D gene: .
CDR3 length: 13
clone size: .
J gene: TRBJ1-2
CDR3 DNA: TGTGCCAGCAGGAGGGCCGAAATCGGGGGCTACACCTTC
CDR3 protein: CASRRAEIGGYTF

V gene: TRBV2
D gene: .
CDR3 length: 14
clone size: .
J gene: TRBJ2-1
CDR3 DNA: TGTGCCAGCAGCGGGACGCTCATCAGGTTGGGGCAGTTCTTC
CDR3 protein: CASSGTLIRLGQFF

V gene: TRBV20-1
D gene: .
CDR3 length: 11
clone size: few
J gene: TRBJ2-7
CDR3 DNA: TGCAGTGCAACCCCTGGCCACGAGCAGTACTTC
CDR3 protein: CSATPGHEQYF

V gene: TRBV9
D gene: TRBD2
CDR3 length: 16
clone size: .
J gene: TRBJ2-7
CDR3 DNA: TGTGCCAGCAGCCCTCAGACTAGCGGGAGTTCCTACGAGCAGTACTTC
CDR3 protein: CASSPQTSGSSYEQYF

V gene: TRBV7-2
D gene: .
CDR3 length: 13
clone size: .
J gene: TRBJ1-5
CDR3 DNA: TGTGCCAGCAGCGGTTATAGCAATCAGCCCCAGCATTTT
CDR3 protein: CASSGYSNQPQHF

V gene: TRBV28
D gene: .
CDR3 length: 16
clone size: .
J gene: TRBJ1-1
CDR3 DNA: TGTGCCAGCAGTTTAGGGTATATCGGGGGGAACACTGAAGCTTTCTTT
CDR3 protein: CASSLGYIGGNTEAFF

V gene: TRBV5-4
D gene: TRBD2
CDR3 length: 16
clone size: few
J gene: TRBJ2-1
CDR3 DNA: TGTGCCAGCAGCTTGGGGTCCGGGAGGGCCGATAATGAGCAGTTCTTC
CDR3 protein: CASSLGSGRADNEQFF

V gene: TRBV18
D gene: TRBD1
CDR3 length: 13
clone size: .
J gene: TRBJ2-7
CDR3 DNA: TGTGCCAGCTCACCCGGGACAGGCCCCCAGCAGTACTTC
CDR3 protein: CASSPGTGPQQYF

V gene: TRBV5-1
D gene: .
CDR3 length: 15
clone size: few
J gene: TRBJ2-7
CDR3 DNA: TGCGCCAGCAGCTTGGTTGCAGGGATGGTCTACGAGCAGTACTTC
CDR3 protein: CASSLVAGMVYEQYF

V gene: TRBV7-9
D gene: .
CDR3 length: 13
clone size: .
J gene: TRBJ1-1
CDR3 DNA: TGTGCCAGCAGCTTAGATCGTCTGTCTGAAGCTTTCTTT
CDR3 protein: CASSLDRLSEAFF

V gene: TRBV28
D gene: .
CDR3 length: 15
clone size: .
J gene: TRBJ2-5
CDR3 DNA: TGTGCCAGCACCCCGCGAAGCCCCCCCCAAGAGACCCAGTACTTC
CDR3 protein: CASTPRSPPQETQYF

V gene: TRBV7-2
D gene: .
CDR3 length: 15
clone size: many
J gene: TRBJ1-1
CDR3 DNA: TGTGCCAGCAGCTTAAGTAGTCACTTAAGCACTGAAGCTTTCTTT
CDR3 protein: CASSLSSHLSTEAFF